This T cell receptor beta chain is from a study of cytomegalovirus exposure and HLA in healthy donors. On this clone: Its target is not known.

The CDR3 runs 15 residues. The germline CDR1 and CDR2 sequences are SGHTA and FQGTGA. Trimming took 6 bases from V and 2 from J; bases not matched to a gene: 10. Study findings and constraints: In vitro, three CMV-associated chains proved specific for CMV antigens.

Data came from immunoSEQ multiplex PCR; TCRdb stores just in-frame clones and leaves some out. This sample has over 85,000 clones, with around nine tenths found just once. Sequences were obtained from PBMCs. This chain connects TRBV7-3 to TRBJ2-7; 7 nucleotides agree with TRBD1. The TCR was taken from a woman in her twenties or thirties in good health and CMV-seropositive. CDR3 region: CASSSSTGAAYEQYF. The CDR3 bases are TGTGCCAGCAGTTCGTCCACAGGGGCGGCCTACGAGCAGTACTTC.